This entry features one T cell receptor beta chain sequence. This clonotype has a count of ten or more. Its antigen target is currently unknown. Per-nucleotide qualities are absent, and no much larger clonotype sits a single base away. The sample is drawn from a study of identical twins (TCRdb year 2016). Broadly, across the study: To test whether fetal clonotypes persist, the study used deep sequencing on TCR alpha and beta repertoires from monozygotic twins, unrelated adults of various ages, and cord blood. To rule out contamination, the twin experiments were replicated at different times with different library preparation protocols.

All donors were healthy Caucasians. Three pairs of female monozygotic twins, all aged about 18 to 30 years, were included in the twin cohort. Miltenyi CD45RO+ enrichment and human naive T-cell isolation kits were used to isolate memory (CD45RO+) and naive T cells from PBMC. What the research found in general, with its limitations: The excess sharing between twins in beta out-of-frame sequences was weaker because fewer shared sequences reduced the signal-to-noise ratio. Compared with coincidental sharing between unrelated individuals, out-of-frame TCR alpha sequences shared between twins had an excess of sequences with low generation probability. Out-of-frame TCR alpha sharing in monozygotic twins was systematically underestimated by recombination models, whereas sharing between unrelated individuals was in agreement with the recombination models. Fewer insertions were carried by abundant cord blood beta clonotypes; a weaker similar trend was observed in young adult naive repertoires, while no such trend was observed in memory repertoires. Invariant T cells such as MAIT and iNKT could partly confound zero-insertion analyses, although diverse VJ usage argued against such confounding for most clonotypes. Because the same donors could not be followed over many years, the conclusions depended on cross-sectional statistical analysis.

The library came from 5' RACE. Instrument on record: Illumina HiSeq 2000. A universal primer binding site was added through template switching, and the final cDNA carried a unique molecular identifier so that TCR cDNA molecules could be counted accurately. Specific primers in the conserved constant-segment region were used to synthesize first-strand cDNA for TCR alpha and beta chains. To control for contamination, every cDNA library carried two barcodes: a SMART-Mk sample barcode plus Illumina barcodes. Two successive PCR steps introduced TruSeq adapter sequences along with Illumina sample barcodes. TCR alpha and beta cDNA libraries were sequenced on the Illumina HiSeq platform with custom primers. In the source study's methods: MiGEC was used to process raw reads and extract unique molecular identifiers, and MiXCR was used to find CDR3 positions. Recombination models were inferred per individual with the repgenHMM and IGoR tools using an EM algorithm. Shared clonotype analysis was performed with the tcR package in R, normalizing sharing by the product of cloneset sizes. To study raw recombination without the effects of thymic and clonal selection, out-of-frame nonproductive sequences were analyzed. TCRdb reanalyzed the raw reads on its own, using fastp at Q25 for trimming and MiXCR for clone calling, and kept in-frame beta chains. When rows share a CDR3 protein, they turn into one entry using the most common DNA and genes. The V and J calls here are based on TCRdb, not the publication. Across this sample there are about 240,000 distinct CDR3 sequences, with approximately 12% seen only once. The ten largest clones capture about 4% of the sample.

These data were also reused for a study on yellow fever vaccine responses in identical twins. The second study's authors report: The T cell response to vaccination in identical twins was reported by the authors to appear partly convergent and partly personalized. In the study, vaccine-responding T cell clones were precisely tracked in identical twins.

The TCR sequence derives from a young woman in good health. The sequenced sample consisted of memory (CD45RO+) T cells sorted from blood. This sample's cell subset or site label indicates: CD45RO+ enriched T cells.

For the CDR3, the sequence is CASSLINYGYTF. In nucleotide form, the sequence is TGTGCCAGCAGTTTAATTAACTATGGCTACACCTTC. The chain is made from TRBV12-3 or TRBV12-4 and TRBJ1-2, with no reliable assignment of the D segment. V lost 2 bases and J lost 1 base; the stretch between them is 2 bases long. Inclusive of the bounding cysteine and phenylalanine, the CDR3 is 12 residues long. CDR3 DNA is the only sequence kept; it has 36 bases, read in frame from the first base.